These 5 T cell receptor beta chains came from one sample sequenced in a study of blood T cell repertoires in COVID-19. Using immunoSEQ multiplex PCR, the repertoire was profiled, and TCRdb retains in-frame clones only, with some absent. This sample carries 250,000 or so clones, approximately 83% of them seen once, and the ten largest clones take roughly 3.6%. Input material: PBMCs or T cells enriched from blood (not recorded which). Receptor source: a man aged 50-59 years who had recovered from COVID-19.

This clone has a handful of counts. The gene calls are TRBV11-3 and TRBJ2-1; 7 positions match TRBD2. CDR1 and CDR2 from the germline V gene are SGHNT and YENEEA. The trim removed 3 bases at V and 7 bases at J, leaving 15 bases unmatched. This CDR3 has 17 amino acids. The CDR3 protein is CASSFRGGRGSGNEQFF. In DNA form, the CDR3 reads TGTGCCAGCAGCTTCCGGGGCGGGAGAGGATCGGGGAATGAGCAGTTCTTC.

This clone was picked up one time. The V call is TRBV10-3, the J call TRBJ1-2; 9 bases fit TRBD1. The CDR3 length is 15 residues. CDR1 is ENHRY and CDR2 is SYGVKD in the germline V gene. The J segment lost 3 bases and the V segment lost 4 bases, leaving 6 bases of the junction unmatched. The CDR3 loop is CAISARGQGDYGYTF. The CDR3 nucleotides are TGTGCCATCAGTGCCCGGGGACAGGGCGACTATGGCTACACCTTC.

This chain joins TRBV15 and TRBJ1-2; the D gene is possibly TRBD1 (5 bases). Germline-derived CDR1 and CDR2 are LNHNV and YYDKDF (reference sequence). Deletions cut 0 bases from V and 10 bases from J, with 12 bases between. The length of the CDR3 is 13 residues. The CDR3 DNA sequence: TGTGCCACCAGCAGAGACAGGGAAGCCTACTACACCTTC. Its protein is CATSRDREAYYTF.

The rearrangement uses TRBV5-1 and TRBJ1-6; TRBD1 agrees at 10 bases. The CDR3 has 15 residues. Germline trimming cut 5 bases from V and 4 bases from J; bases unmatched to any gene: 3. CDR1 SGHRS and CDR2 YFSETQ come from the germline V gene. Here the CDR3 DNA reads TGCGCCAGCAGACAGGGACAGGGGTATAATTCACCCCTCCACTTT. This gives the protein CASRQGQGYNSPLHF.

The V and J genes are TRBV5-4 and TRBJ2-3; 10 positions match TRBD2. The CDR3 loop spans 17 amino acids. Germline V gene sequence: CDR1 SGHNT, CDR2 YYREEE (reference sequence). Germline trimming cut 0 bases from V and 5 bases from J; bases unmatched to any gene: 9. CDR3 amino acids: CASSLGGARLAGDTQYF. The CDR3 region has the DNA TGTGCCAGCAGCTTGGGCGGCGCGAGACTAGCGGGAGATACGCAGTATTTT.